This TCR beta chain derives from a study of sequential checkpoint blockade in melanoma. Study-level background: Randomization was 1:1 between first-line nivolumab→ipilimumab and ipilimumab→nivolumab. Each arm's sequence ended with maintenance nivolumab.

TCRdb keeps only in-frame clones here, not all; method: immunoSEQ multiplex PCR. The data show 10,000 to 15,000 clones, around 85% seen once. Documented treatment: randomized to nivolumab then ipilimumab (arm A) or the reverse (arm B). Sorted cells were live CD3+CD8+, lacking CD19 and CD56, from PBMCs. The source of this sequence is a human donor with melanoma. The specimen comprised CD8+ T cells sorted from blood (inferred from file names), sampled from a patient given nivolumab and ipilimumab in sequence.

The CDR3 nucleotides are TGTGCCACCGGGTGGACAGGGACCTACGAGCAGTACTTC. Translation: CATGWTGTYEQYF. V is TRBV2 and J is TRBJ2-7; 8 bases align to TRBD1. V dropped 10 bases and J dropped 2; count of bases not matched to a gene: 7. Germline CDR1 is SNHLY and CDR2 is FYNNEI. CDR3 size: 13 residues.